Included here is one T cell receptor (beta chain) sequence, with context. The data originate from a study of blood T cell repertoires in COVID-19. Authors' methods: Reference gene primers were amplified, and this amplification served to estimate nucleated cell counts. TCRdb's table, derived via immunoSEQ multiplex PCR, lists solely in-frame clones and lacks some. From that table come the V and J calls and clone size; the DNA was used to work out D and trimming. The sample shows fewer than 110,000 clones, approximately 90% of them seen only once. This CDR3 spans 14 amino acids. With 8 bases clipped from V and 12 bases from J, the junction kept 18 bases outside the gene matches. CDR1 and CDR2 (germline): MNHEY, SVGAGI.

This TCR was sampled from a woman aged 25 to 45 with acute or convalescent COVID-19. The chain employs TRBV6-5 and TRBJ2-7; TRBD1 matches 8 bases. Sequences were obtained from peripheral blood. CDR3 sequence (DNA): TGTGCCAGCCAACCTCAGGGGGCTCTTCTCCCGCTGTACTTC. Its protein is CASQPQGALLPLYF.